The entry that follows covers one T cell receptor beta chain sequence. The V gene's germline CDR1 is SQVTM and CDR2 ANQGSEA. V lost 3 bases to trimming and J lost 8 bases, with 13 bases between them. The CDR3 extends over 13 amino acids. This record belongs to a study of T cell changes during pregnancy in multiple sclerosis. Sequencing used immunoSEQ multiplex PCR; TCRdb keeps in-frame clones, though not all of them. The table lists 85,000 to 130,000 clones, just under 95% of them singletons. This specimen consisted of peripheral blood, obtained after pregnancy. The V gene is TRBV29-1, the J gene TRBJ2-2, with D possibly being TRBD1 (6 bases). The TCR was taken from a female donor with multiple sclerosis, enrolled in a pregnancy study. Here the CDR3 reads CSVESIGTGELFF. The CDR3 DNA sequence: TGCAGCGTTGAGTCTATCGGGACAGGGGAGCTGTTTTTT.